This TCR beta chain was identified during a study of breast tumors, draining lymph nodes, adjacent tissues. TCRdb reprocessed the multiplex PCR reads via MiXCR and lists one record per CDR3 protein. The sample carries 75,000 to 100,000 distinct CDR3 sequences, roughly a fifth recorded once. Breast cancer patients provided tissue from their axillary draining lymph nodes. Trimming took 2 bases from V and 4 from J, leaving 9 bases between them. The CDR3 contains 14 residues. Germline lookup yields CDR1 LGHDT and CDR2 YNNKEL (reference sequence). Study results and caveats: Tumor repertoires ranked between lymph nodes and nontumor tissue in diversity, with V and J gene preferences. Compared with basal-like, luminal-like tumors shared significantly more repertoire with nontumor tissue.

Of note for this clonotype: Its specificity is unknown.

V and J are TRBV3-1 and TRBJ1-5; a possible D gene is TRBD1 (5 bases). Sequencing was performed on axillary lymph node tissue. The clonotype comes from a female donor with breast cancer. Some clones in this sample may be carry-over from other donors' samples. Written as DNA, the CDR3 is TGTGCCAGCAGCCAACGGGGGAGTAATCAGCCCCAGCATTTT. This encodes CASSQRGSNQPQHF.